This TCR beta chain was sequenced for a study of patients and donors after allogeneic stem cell transplantation (dated by TCRdb to 2020 to 2022). Concerning this clonotype itself: Its antigen has not been determined. No base-level quality is on record; no much larger clone is a single base apart.

The germline V gene sets CDR1 to KGHDR and CDR2 to SFDVKD. V and J lose 12 bases and 6 bases, and a span of 14 bases separates them. Taken from cysteine to phenylalanine, the CDR3 has 12 residues. The read is trimmed to its CDR3 DNA, 36 bases read in frame from base 1. The library relied on RT-PCR. TCRdb shows the sequencer as NextSeq 550. TCRdb trimmed the raw reads at Q25, called clones with MiXCR and kept productive beta chains. Identical CDR3 protein sequences are pooled into one entry, listed with their most common genes and DNA. In this sample the table shows some 880,000 distinct CDR3 sequences, approximately 19% of which occur a single time. Together, the top ten hold around 5.5% of the sample.

Sequencing was done on a sample of blood, either unsorted or a sorted T cell fraction (not recorded which). The chain employs TRBV24-1 and TRBJ2-1; D gene: possibly TRBD2, on 7 matching bases. This receptor was taken from a human donor who was either an allogeneic HSCT recipient or a stem cell or donor lymphocyte infusion donor (not recorded which). It is not recorded whose cells these are; they may come from a transplant donor. The nucleotides read TGTGCCGTCCTTGGGGGGGCCAATGAGCAGTTCTTC. Its protein product is CAVLGGANEQFF.